This T cell receptor beta chain appears in the sequencing data of a study of blood T cell repertoires in COVID-19. This clone was observed a single time. Trimming removed 6 bases from V and 9 bases from J; junction bases left unmatched: 7. The CDR3 runs 12 residues. Germline values: CDR1 KGHSH, CDR2 LQKENI. Only in-frame clones appear in the TCRdb table, and some are missing; sequencing was by immunoSEQ multiplex PCR. The sample contains about 280,000 clones, roughly 89% of which appear only once. Sample: peripheral blood. This TCR was sampled from a woman aged 40 to 50 who had recovered from COVID-19. This chain uses TRBV18 with TRBJ2-7; the match to TRBD1 covers 8 bases. The CDR3 bases are TGTGCCAGCTCCGAATGGACAGGGTTGCAGTACTTC. It codes for CASSEWTGLQYF. The entire variable domain, with the rest obtained from reference TRBV18 and TRBJ2-7, is as follows: NAGVMQNPRHLVRRRGQEARLRCSPMKGHSHVYWYRQLPEEGLKFMVYLQKENIIDESGMPKERFSAEFPKEGPSILRIQQVVRGDSAAYFCASSEWTGLQYFGPGTRLTVT.